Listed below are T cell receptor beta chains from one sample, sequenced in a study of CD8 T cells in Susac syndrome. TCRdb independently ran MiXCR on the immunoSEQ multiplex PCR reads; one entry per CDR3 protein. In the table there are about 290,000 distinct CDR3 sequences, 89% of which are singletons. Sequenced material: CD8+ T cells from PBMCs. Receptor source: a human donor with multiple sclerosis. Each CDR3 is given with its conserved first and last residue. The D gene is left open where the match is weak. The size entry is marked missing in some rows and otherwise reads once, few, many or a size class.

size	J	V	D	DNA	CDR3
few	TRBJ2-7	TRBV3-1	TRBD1	TGTGCCAGCAGCTTTCCGGGACAGGGGGCGTACGAGCAGTACTTC	CASSFPGQGAYEQYF
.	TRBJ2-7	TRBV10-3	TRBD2	TGTGCCATCAGTGAAATAAGCGGGGATACCCGAGGGACCTACGAGCAGTACTTC	CAISEISGDTRGTYEQYF
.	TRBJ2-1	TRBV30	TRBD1	TGTGTAGGGACAGGTCGAGAGAATGAGCAGTTCTTC	CVGTGRENEQFF
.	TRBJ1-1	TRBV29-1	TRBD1	TGCAGCGCTCGAACTTTACAGGGGGCTGAAGCTTTCTTT	CSARTLQGAEAFF
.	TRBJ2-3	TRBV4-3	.	TGCGCCAGCAGCCCCTTAGCCGACGGAATCAGCACAGATACGCAGTATTTT	CASSPLADGISTDTQYF
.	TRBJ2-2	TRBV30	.	TGTGCCTGGAACAGCCTCGCGAACACCGGGGAGCTGTTTTTT	CAWNSLANTGELFF
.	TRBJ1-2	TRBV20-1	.	TGCAGTGCTAGAGAGAGGCCTGGCAGCCACAAGGGGGGGGCTTATGGCTACACCTTC	CSARERPGSHKGGAYGYTF
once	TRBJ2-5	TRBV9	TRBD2	TGTGCCAGCAGCGGACTAGCGGGAGGGCCTTCTGAGACCCAGTACTTC	CASSGLAGGPSETQYF
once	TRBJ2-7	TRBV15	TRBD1	TGTGCCACCAGCAGAGCCGGTGTGACAGGGGTTAGGATTTCGTTGAAGGAGCAGTACTTC	CATSRAGVTGVRISLKEQYF
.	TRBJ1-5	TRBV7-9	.	TGTGCCAGCAGCGTTGAGGGAGGGAAGGCTCAGCCCCAGCATTTT	CASSVEGGKAQPQHF
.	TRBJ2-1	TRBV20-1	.	TGCAGTGCCCACGATGGACGGGACAATGAGCAGTTCTTC	CSAHDGRDNEQFF
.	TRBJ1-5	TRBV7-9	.	TGTGCCAGCAGCTCGACTCCTTATAGCAATCAGCCCCAGCATTTT	CASSSTPYSNQPQHF
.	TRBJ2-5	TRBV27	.	TGTGCCAGCACTATTAAAACCGGACTCGGGGAGACCCAGTACTTC	CASTIKTGLGETQYF
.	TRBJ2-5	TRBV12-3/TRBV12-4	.	TGTGCCAGCAGTCCCTCCCCGGGAAATGGAGAGACCCAGTACTTC	CASSPSPGNGETQYF
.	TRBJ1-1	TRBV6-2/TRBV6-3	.	TGTGCCAGCAGTCTTGGGACACCCGAAGCTTTCTTT	CASSLGTPEAFF
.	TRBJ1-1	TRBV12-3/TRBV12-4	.	TGTGCCATCAAACGCGCAGGGGAAGCTTTCTTT	CAIKRAGEAFF
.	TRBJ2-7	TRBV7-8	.	TGTGCCAGCAGCTCCCCGCCCCAGCGGGCCTACGAGCAGTACTTC	CASSSPPQRAYEQYF
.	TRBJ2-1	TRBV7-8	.	TGTGCCAGCAACCCTGGGGCGGCGGGCCGTGAGCAGTTCTTC	CASNPGAAGREQFF
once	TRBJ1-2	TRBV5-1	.	TGCGCCAGCAGCGGGGATGCTTTTTTCGGCTACACCTTC	CASSGDAFFGYTF
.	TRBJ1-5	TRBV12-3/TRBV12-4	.	TGTGCCAGCAGTTTTTTCCAGGTCCAAAGCAATCAGCCCCAGCATTTT	CASSFFQVQSNQPQHF
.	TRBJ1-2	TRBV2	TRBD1	TGTGCCAGCACCGGGACAGGGGGATTAACCTATGGCTACACCTTC	CASTGTGGLTYGYTF
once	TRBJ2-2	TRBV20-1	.	TGCAGTGCTAGCATAGGACTAGGGGGAGCCGGGGAGCTGTTTTTT	CSASIGLGGAGELFF
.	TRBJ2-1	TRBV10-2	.	TGCGCCAGCAGTGAGTTTAATGTGGATGAGCAGTTCTTC	CASSEFNVDEQFF
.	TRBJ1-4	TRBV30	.	TGTGCCTGGATGGCCGGGGGGGCTAATGAAAAACTGTTTTTT	CAWMAGGANEKLFF
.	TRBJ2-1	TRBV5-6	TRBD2	TGTGCCAGCAGCGGGGGACTAGCGGGAGTTATAAATGAGCAGTTCTTC	CASSGGLAGVINEQFF
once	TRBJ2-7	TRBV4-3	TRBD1	TGCGCCAGCAGCCAAGGGACAGGGCTAGGGTCCTACGAGCAGTACTTC	CASSQGTGLGSYEQYF
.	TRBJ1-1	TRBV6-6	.	TGTGCCAGCAGAGCTACAGTGAACACTGAAGCTTTCTTT	CASRATVNTEAFF
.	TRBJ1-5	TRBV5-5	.	TGTGCCAGCAGCTTGGGACAGGCCGGCGCTATGGGCAATCAGCCCCAGCATTTT	CASSLGQAGAMGNQPQHF
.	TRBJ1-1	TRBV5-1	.	TGCGCCAGCAGCTTTGACGGGGTTAGGGGCCCCTCTGAAGCTTTCTTT	CASSFDGVRGPSEAFF
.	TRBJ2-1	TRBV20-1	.	TGCGGGGCCCAGGGGGGGGCTTACAATGAGCAGTTCTTC	CGAQGGAYNEQFF
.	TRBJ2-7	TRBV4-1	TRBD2	TGCGCCAGCAGCCAAGTCGGGACTACCACCTACGAGCAGTACTTC	CASSQVGTTTYEQYF
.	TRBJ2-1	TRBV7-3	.	TGTGCCAGCAGCTCCCCCCCGTTCGATGAGCAGTTCTTC	CASSSPPFDEQFF
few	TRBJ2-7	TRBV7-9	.	TGTGCCAGCAGCTTAGTCGGGGGAACTTACGAGCAGTACTTC	CASSLVGGTYEQYF